The entry that follows covers one T cell receptor beta chain sequence. The record originates from a study of T cell changes during pregnancy in multiple sclerosis. V shed 0 bases and J shed 0 bases, with 12 bases lying between them. CDR3 length equals 17 residues. Germline V CDR1 and CDR2: SNHLY, FYNNEI. Some clones are missing from TCRdb's copy, which holds only in-frame ones; the method was immunoSEQ multiplex PCR. The data contain around 83,000 clones, just over 90% of them singletons. The clonotype originates from a female donor with multiple sclerosis, enrolled in a pregnancy study. The chain is built from TRBV2 and TRBJ1-5, with D perhaps TRBD1 (6 bases). The material sequenced was CD4+ T cells from peripheral blood mononuclear cells, taken in the second trimester of pregnancy. The CDR3 loop is CASSEAGGRYSNQPQHF. CDR3 DNA: TGTGCCAGCAGTGAAGCAGGGGGTCGATATAGCAATCAGCCCCAGCATTTT.